This T cell receptor (beta chain) derives from a study of identical twins. Per germline, CDR1 ENHRY and CDR2 SYGVKD. V lost 11 bases and J lost 11; bases outside the gene matches: 4. The CDR3 loop spans 9 amino acids. From the 5' RACE reads, TCRdb called clonotypes with MiXCR, one entry per CDR3 protein. The data hold 700,000 or so distinct CDR3 sequences, with around 8.6% observed a single time. In addition, the sample was reused for a study of yellow fever vaccine responses in identical twins.

The receptor was isolated from a woman in her late teens or twenties in good health. The genes are TRBV10-3 and TRBJ2-7; 9 bases are shared with TRBD2. Input material: PBMCs. CDR3 residues: CASSGEKYF. The DNA of the CDR3 is TGTGCCTCTAGCGGGGAGAAGTACTTC.